Listed below are T cell receptor beta chains from one sample, sequenced in a study of blood T cell repertoires in COVID-19. Clones were sequenced by immunoSEQ multiplex PCR, and TCRdb holds only the in-frame ones, with some missing. The sample has about 310,000 clones, over 75% seen once; the top ten hold approximately 8%. The material sequenced was peripheral blood. These TCRs come from a woman aged 50 to 65 who had recovered from COVID-19. CDR3s include the opening cysteine and the closing phenylalanine or tryptophan. D genes are given only for firm matches. Clone size is shown for a subset of rows, as once, few, many or a class of expanded clone.

clone_size	v_call	d_call	j_call	cdr3_nt	cdr3_aa
NA	TRBV19	NA	TRBJ1-5	TGTGCCAGTAGTATACCCGAGGGCGGCCATCAGCCCCAGCATTTT	CASSIPEGGHQPQHF
NA	TRBV3-1/TRBV3-2	NA	TRBJ2-1	TGTGCCAGCAGCCGCCCCGCTAGCGTCCATGAGCAGTTCTTC	CASSRPASVHEQFF
NA	TRBV19	NA	TRBJ2-1	TGTGCCAGTAGTATAGAGGAACAGTACAATGAGCAGTTCTTC	CASSIEEQYNEQFF
once	TRBV20-1	NA	TRBJ2-3	TGCAGTGCTAGTACCTCACGAAGGCTAGCTCAATATACGCAGTATTTT	CSASTSRRLAQYTQYF
NA	TRBV4-1	TRBD1	TRBJ2-3	TGCGCCAGCAGCCTTAGACAGGGGGCTTGGGGCACAGATACGCAGTATTTT	CASSLRQGAWGTDTQYF
NA	TRBV7-6	TRBD2	TRBJ2-3	TGTGCCAGCAGCTTAGCCGCGGGGGCAGATACGCAGTATTTT	CASSLAAGADTQYF
NA	TRBV12-5	NA	TRBJ1-2	TGTGCTAGTGGTTTGGGAGGCCTTCTGGGCCGGCGACTATGGGGCTACACCTTC	CASGLGGLLGRRLWGYTF
NA	TRBV4-3	TRBD2	TRBJ2-1	TGCGCCAGCAGCCCGAGACAACCACCGGGCGGGAGAAACAATGAGCAGTTCTTC	CASSPRQPPGGRNNEQFF
NA	TRBV5-6	TRBD1	TRBJ1-6	TGTGCCAGCAGCTTAGGCGACAGGGATAATTCACCCCTCCACTTT	CASSLGDRDNSPLHF
NA	TRBV9	NA	TRBJ2-3	TGTGCCAGCAGCTCCCGCCAGACTAGTCTAACAGATACGCAGTATTTT	CASSSRQTSLTDTQYF
NA	TRBV5-4	NA	TRBJ2-4	TGTGCCAGCAGCTTGGCCGGGGGGCCGGGGCCAATCAAAAACATTCAGTACTTC	CASSLAGGPGPIKNIQYF
NA	TRBV19	NA	TRBJ2-7	TGTGCCAGTAGTAGTCGGGAGTCTCCCTACGAGCAGTACTTC	CASSSRESPYEQYF
NA	TRBV9	NA	TRBJ1-5	TGTGCCAGCAGCGTAGCCGGGGGATCTTGGCCCCAGCATTTT	CASSVAGGSWPQHF
NA	TRBV4-1	NA	TRBJ2-7	TGCGCCAGCAGCCAAGACACAGGGAGATACGAGCAGTACTTC	CASSQDTGRYEQYF
once	TRBV7-8	TRBD2	TRBJ2-7	TGTGCCAGCAGCACCCGGACTAGCGGGAGCTACGAGCAGTACTTC	CASSTRTSGSYEQYF
NA	TRBV4-1	NA	TRBJ2-3	TGCGCCAGCAGCCAAGAATGGGAGTCCACAGATACGCAGTATTTT	CASSQEWESTDTQYF
few	TRBV7-8	TRBD2	TRBJ2-7	TGTGCCAGCAGCTTAGAGCGCGGGGGTTCCTACGAGCAGTACTTC	CASSLERGGSYEQYF
NA	TRBV28	TRBD1	TRBJ1-2	TGTGCCAGCAGCCCAAGACAGGGCATGGGTCTTCGCGGCTACACCTTC	CASSPRQGMGLRGYTF
NA	TRBV29-1	NA	TRBJ2-7	TGCAGCGTCGCCCAGGGTCCTGCCGGAACTTACGAGCAGTACTTC	CSVAQGPAGTYEQYF
NA	TRBV7-2	NA	TRBJ2-7	TGTGCCAGCAGCCCCGGCAGGACCTACGAGCAGTACTTC	CASSPGRTYEQYF
NA	TRBV19	NA	TRBJ1-1	TGTGCCAGTAACATTCAGGGTGGGACTGAAGCTTTCTTT	CASNIQGGTEAFF
NA	TRBV7-9	NA	TRBJ1-2	TGTGCCAGCAGCTTAAATGTCGGGGAAGGCTACACCTTC	CASSLNVGEGYTF
NA	TRBV19	TRBD1	TRBJ2-6	TGTGCCAGTAGTAGGGACAGGGCCTCTGGGGCCAACGTCCTGACTTTC	CASSRDRASGANVLTF
few	TRBV6-5	TRBD1	TRBJ1-1	TGTGCCAGCAGTCCTCGGACAGGAGGGGCTGAAGCTTTCTTT	CASSPRTGGAEAFF
many	TRBV7-2	TRBD1	TRBJ2-3	TGTGCCAGCAGCTTTATTGGACAGGGGCGCCGAGATACGCAGTATTTT	CASSFIGQGRRDTQYF
NA	TRBV28	NA	TRBJ2-6	TGTGCCAGCTTCCCCCGGCCGGGTGGGGCCAACGTCCTGACTTTC	CASFPRPGGANVLTF
NA	TRBV6-2/TRBV6-3	NA	TRBJ1-2	TGTGCCAGCAGTTACTACAACGGAGGAGGCTACACCTTC	CASSYYNGGGYTF
NA	TRBV7-3	NA	TRBJ2-5	TGTGCCAGCAGCTTAAATGGCTTGGCAGGGGCAGAGACCCAGTACTTC	CASSLNGLAGAETQYF
NA	TRBV4-1	NA	TRBJ2-7	TGCGCCAGCAGCCAAGATCGAGCTAGCCGGCAGTACTTC	CASSQDRASRQYF
NA	TRBV28	NA	TRBJ2-1	TGTGCCAGCATAAGATCGGACAGCTACAATGAGCAGTTCTTC	CASIRSDSYNEQFF
NA	TRBV5-1	TRBD1	TRBJ2-3	TGCGCCAGCAGACCCCGGGACAGGGTCACAGATACGCAGTATTTT	CASRPRDRVTDTQYF
NA	TRBV30	NA	TRBJ1-1	TGTGCCTGGATGGTGTCGGGAGTCACTGAAGCTTTCTTT	CAWMVSGVTEAFF
NA	TRBV29-1	TRBD1	TRBJ2-7	TGCAGCGCTGGGGGACAGGGGGACGAGCAGTACTTC	CSAGGQGDEQYF
NA	TRBV30	NA	TRBJ1-1	TGTGCCTGGAGTCGGGGAATTGCTGAAGCTTTCTTT	CAWSRGIAEAFF
NA	TRBV27	NA	TRBJ1-1	TGTGCCAGCAGTTTACGGGGGAACACTGAAGCTTTCTTT	CASSLRGNTEAFF
NA	TRBV7-6	NA	TRBJ2-3	TGTGCCAGCAGCTTAAGGACTCCTCTTTCTAGCACAGATACGCAGTATTTT	CASSLRTPLSSTDTQYF
NA	TRBV29-1	NA	TRBJ1-1	TGCAGCGTTGCTTCGGGAGCTGAAGCTTTCTTT	CSVASGAEAFF
NA	TRBV5-1	TRBD1	TRBJ2-7	TGCGCCAGCAGATCAAGACCGGGACAGTACGAGCAGTACTTC	CASRSRPGQYEQYF
NA	TRBV23-1	NA	TRBJ1-2	TGCGCCAGCAGTCGCCGAGCGTACTATGGCTACACCTTC	CASSRRAYYGYTF
NA	TRBV7-2	TRBD2	TRBJ2-1	TGTGCCAGCAGCCCGTTTGGCGGGAGTAGAAACAATGAGCAGTTCTTC	CASSPFGGSRNNEQFF